This record covers a single T cell receptor beta chain. The antigen remains undetermined. At one end, the junction sequence differs from germline, possibly due to a read error. The data were taken from a study of identical twins. Study-level findings and limits: Memory repertoires showed no such pattern, whereas abundant cord blood beta clonotypes carried fewer insertions. Models underestimated out-of-frame TCR alpha sharing in monozygotic twins. Sequences that were out-of-frame, alpha and twin-shared displayed an excess of low generation probability. It was cross-sectional statistical analysis, not following the same donors, that the conclusions relied on.

One entry per CDR3 protein, called by TCRdb with MiXCR from the 5' RACE reads. The top ten hold 0.35% to 0.45% of the sample, which has fewer than 550,000 distinct CDR3 sequences, around 15% seen once. These data also featured in a second study, about yellow fever vaccine responses in identical twins.

This clonotype originated in a woman younger than 30 in good health. Sequenced input: CD4+ T cells sorted from blood.

CDR3 residues: CCARSWLNKKSYEQYF. The CDR3 nucleotides are TGCTGTGCTAGAAGTTGGCTGAACAAAAAATCCTACGAGCAGTACTTC. The chain carries TRBV20-1 and TRBJ2-7, with D unresolved. The length of the CDR3 is 16 residues. Germline V CDR1 and CDR2: DFQATT, SNEGSKA (reference sequence).